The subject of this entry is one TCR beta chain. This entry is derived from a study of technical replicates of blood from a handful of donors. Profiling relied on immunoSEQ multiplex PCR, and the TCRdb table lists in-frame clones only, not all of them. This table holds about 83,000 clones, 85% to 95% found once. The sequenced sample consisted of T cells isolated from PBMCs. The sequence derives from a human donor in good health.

The CDR3 DNA sequence: TGTGCCAGCTCACGAAATACAGGGGGCCAAGAGACCCAGTACTTC. It specifies CASSRNTGGQETQYF. V gene TRBV18 combines with J gene TRBJ2-5; TRBD1 aligns across 8 bases. The CDR3 has 15 amino acids. In germline, CDR1 is KGHSH, CDR2 LQKENI. The ends lost 4 bases at V and 1 base at J; junction bases unmatched: 5.